The 20 T cell receptor beta chains below were found in one sample sequenced in a study of blood T cell repertoires in COVID-19. Profiling relied on immunoSEQ multiplex PCR, and the TCRdb table lists in-frame clones only, not all of them. The data hold about 160,000 clones, with about 85% observed a single time. The sample taken for sequencing was peripheral blood. The receptors originated from a man in his forties with acute or convalescent COVID-19.

The V gene is TRBV21-1, the J gene TRBJ2-7; TRBD2 is taken as the D call from the table, unchecked against the DNA. TRBV21-1 is shown as a pseudogene. The CDR3 is 14 amino acids. CDR3 bases: TGTGCCAGCAGCAAGCGGGGGCTCTCCTACGAGCAGTACTTC. Translation: CASSKRGLSYEQYF.

V and J are TRBV5-4 and TRBJ2-3, with TRBD2 matching over 8 bases. V gave up 1 base and J gave up 4 bases; unmatched junction bases: 8. Germline CDR1 is SGHNT and CDR2 is YYREEE (reference sequence). The CDR3 consists of 16 residues. CDR3 nucleotide sequence: TGTGCCAGCAGCTTGAATGGCGGGGGGCGGGCAGATACGCAGTATTTT. Translated: CASSLNGGGRADTQYF. The full variable domain, completed using reference TRBV5-4 and TRBJ2-3, is ETGVTQSPTHLIKTRGQQVTLRCSSQSGHNTVSWYQQALGQGPQFIFQYYREEENGRGNFPPRFSGLQFPNYSSELNVNALELDDSALYLCASSLNGGGRADTQYFGPGTRLTVL.

This rearrangement joins TRBV7-9 to TRBJ2-1; 13 bases fit TRBD2. The CDR3 loop spans 19 amino acids. The ends lost 2 bases at V and 9 bases at J; junction bases unmatched: 16. Germline CDR1 is SEHNR and CDR2 is FQNEAQ (reference sequence). The CDR3 DNA reads as TGTGCCAGCAGCTTATTCCTCACTAGCGGGGGGGGCAGGAGCATTGAGCAGTTCTTC. It codes for CASSLFLTSGGGRSIEQFF. The entire variable domain, with the rest obtained from reference TRBV7-9 and TRBJ2-1, is as follows: DTGVSQNPRHKITKRGQNVTFRCDPISEHNRLYWYRQTLGQGPEFLTYFQNEAQLEKSRLLSDRFSAERPKGSFSTLEIQRTEQGDSAMYLCASSLFLTSGGGRSIEQFFGPGTRLTVL.

The rearrangement links TRBV6-6 to TRBJ2-2; D is unresolved. The CDR3 runs to 12 residues. V lost 8 bases to trimming and J lost 5 bases, with 9 bases between them. Germline values: CDR1 MNHNY, CDR2 SVGAGI (reference sequence). The CDR3 sequence: CASSLLTGELFF. The DNA of the CDR3 is TGTGCCAGCTCCCTTCTTACCGGGGAGCTGTTTTTT.

CDR3 DNA: TGTGCCAGCAGTCGAGGTCCTAGCGGGGGGCAAGAGCAGTTCTTC. Amino acid sequence: CASSRGPSGGQEQFF. The gene calls are TRBV7-8 and TRBJ2-1; 11 bases fit TRBD2. V shed 6 bases and J 10 bases; nucleotides not matched to a gene: 11. In germline, CDR1 is SGHVS, CDR2 FQNEAQ. The length of the CDR3 is 15 residues.

CDR3 in amino acids: CASAQGTEAFF. CDR3 DNA: TGTGCCTCTGCCCAGGGGACTGAAGCTTTCTTT. The chain couples TRBV30 to TRBJ1-1; D perhaps matches TRBD1 (6 bases). CDR3 length: 11 amino acids. Germline V gene lookup returns CDR1 GTSNPN and CDR2 SVGIG (reference sequence). Trimming removed 7 bases at V and 5 bases at J, with 11 bases between.

The gene calls are TRBV5-6 and TRBJ2-3, with 13 bases lining up with TRBD2. The J segment lost 2 bases and the V segment lost 4 bases, leaving 7 bases of the junction unmatched. Germline V lookup: CDR1 SGHDT, CDR2 YYEEEE. The CDR3 consists of 17 residues. CDR3 nucleotide sequence: TGTGCCAGCAGCCCAGGGACTAGCGGGACAAACACAGATACGCAGTATTTT. Translating it yields CASSPGTSGTNTDTQYF.

The CDR3 spells CASSPGTGDAKNIQYF. DNA of the CDR3: TGTGCCAGCAGCCCCGGGACAGGGGACGCCAAAAACATTCAGTACTTC. The chain employs TRBV7-9 and TRBJ2-4, with 10 bases that match TRBD1. The V and J ends lost 5 bases and 1 base, in that order; junction bases with no gene match: 5. CDR1 is SEHNR, CDR2 FQNEAQ, per germline (reference sequence). CDR3 length equals 16 residues.

CDR3 nucleotide sequence: TGCGCCAGCAGCCAAGAGAGGGCCACTGAAGCTTTCTTT. Protein: CASSQERATEAFF. The chain uses TRBV4-3 and TRBJ1-1; D is uncertain. The V and J ends lost 0 bases and 4 bases respectively, with 6 bases between them. There are 13 residues in the CDR3. CDR1 is LGHNA, CDR2 YSLEER, per germline.

The J gene is TRBJ1-1, the V gene TRBV6-5, with D possibly being TRBD1 (5 bases). V lost 6 bases and J lost 1, with 12 bases in between. The CDR3 has 14 residues. Germline CDR1 MNHEY, CDR2 SVGAGI. The CDR3 nucleotides are TGTGCCAGCAGATTCGACAGTCGGAACACTGAAGCTTTCTTT. Its protein is CASRFDSRNTEAFF.

This rearrangement joins TRBV3-1 (or the pseudogene TRBV3-2) to TRBJ1-6, with D tentatively TRBD1 (5 bases). The CDR3 runs 14 residues. The germline gives CDR1 LGHDT, CDR2 YNNKEL (reference sequence). Trimming removed 4 bases from V and 7 bases from J, with 11 bases in between. The CDR3 DNA is TGTGCCAGCAGCCGGGGAAGGGGAAATTCACCCCTCCACTTT. Translated: CASSRGRGNSPLHF.

The V gene is TRBV27, the J gene TRBJ2-1, with D possibly TRBD2 on 5 matching bases. CDR1 and CDR2 from the germline V gene are MNHEY and SMNVEV (reference sequence). The CDR3 runs to 15 residues. V gave up 8 bases and J gave up 0 bases, with 14 bases separating them. CDR3 in amino acids: CASGVAWSSYNEQFF. The CDR3 DNA is TGTGCCAGCGGCGTAGCGTGGAGCTCCTACAATGAGCAGTTCTTC.

The rearrangement uses TRBV6-6 and TRBJ2-1; unclear D gene. The CDR3 runs to 11 residues. CDR1 and CDR2 from the germline V gene are MNHNY and SVGAGI (reference sequence). Trimming cost V 7 bases and J 7 bases, with 8 bases left between them. CDR3 bases: TGTGCCAGCAAGCTCGGGAATGAGCAGTTCTTC. Protein: CASKLGNEQFF.

In this sample, this clone turned up once. V usage is TRBV3-1 (or the pseudogene TRBV3-2) and J usage is TRBJ1-4; D is ambiguous. Trimming shortened V by 0 bases and J by 7 bases, and 6 bases separated the two germline ends. The length of the CDR3 is 13 residues. Germline CDR1 reads LGHDT; CDR2 reads YNNKEL (reference sequence). The chain's CDR3 is CASSQDRGEKLFF. The CDR3 region has the DNA TGTGCCAGCAGCCAAGATCGGGGTGAAAAACTGTTTTTT.

This chain connects TRBV5-4 to TRBJ1-2; D not resolved. Between the trimmed V and J ends, which lost 4 bases and 6 bases, there was a span of 16 bases. The germline V gene has CDR1 SGHNT and CDR2 YYREEE (reference sequence). This CDR3 is 14 amino acids long. Here the CDR3 reads CASSAGGRGNGYTF. In DNA form, the CDR3 reads TGTGCCAGCAGCGCTGGCGGGCGGGGTAATGGCTACACCTTC. The full variable domain, completed using reference TRBV5-4 and TRBJ1-2, is ETGVTQSPTHLIKTRGQQVTLRCSSQSGHNTVSWYQQALGQGPQFIFQYYREEENGRGNFPPRFSGLQFPNYSSELNVNALELDDSALYLCASSAGGRGNGYTFGSGTRLTVV.

The CDR3, as DNA: TGTGCCATCAGTGCCGTTGGGAGTATTAACTATGGCTACACCTTC. This encodes CAISAVGSINYGYTF. J is TRBJ1-2 and V is TRBV10-3; no definite D call. The V gene lost 4 bases and the J gene lost 1 base, with 13 bases spanning the gap. In germline, CDR1 is ENHRY, CDR2 SYGVKD. The CDR3 has 15 residues.

This sequence joins TRBV3-1 (or the pseudogene TRBV3-2) and TRBJ2-5, with 13 positions matching TRBD2. Germline V gene sequence: CDR1 LGHDT, CDR2 YNNKEL (reference sequence). V was pared by 5 bases and J by 7 bases, with 10 bases of the junction left unmatched. This CDR3 spans 16 amino acids. CDR3 DNA sequence: TGTGCCAGCAGCTATCGGACTAGCGGGGGTGCCGGGACCCAGTACTTC. Translated, it gives CASSYRTSGGAGTQYF.

DNA for the CDR3: TGTGCCAGCAGTTACTCGATGGACCGAGGGTCTAATTCACCCCTCCACTTT. Residues: CASSYSMDRGSNSPLHF. The V and J genes are TRBV6-2 or TRBV6-3 and TRBJ1-6; D gene ambiguous. V was cut by 0 bases and J by 6 bases, with 15 bases left in between. Germline CDR1 MNHEY, CDR2 SVGEGT. The CDR3 loop spans 17 amino acids.

The V gene is TRBV7-6, the J gene TRBJ2-5; D is ambiguous. Germline lookup yields CDR1 SGHVS and CDR2 FNYEAQ. V lost 0 bases and J lost 2, with 10 bases in between. CDR3 length: 15 residues. CDR3 region: CASSLAFEHQETQYF. In nucleotides, the CDR3 is TGTGCCAGCAGCTTAGCATTCGAGCATCAAGAGACCCAGTACTTC.

This clone was recorded only once. This rearrangement joins TRBV21-1 to TRBJ1-2; the tabulated D call, TRBD1, remains unverified against the DNA. TRBV21-1 is a pseudogene locus. This CDR3 is built from 13 residues. The CDR3 DNA is TGTGCCATCAGCCAGGCACTTAGGTATGGCTACACCTTC. Its protein product is CAISQALRYGYTF.